These 23 T cell receptor beta chains came from one sample sequenced in a study of T cells in Graves' hyperthyroidism and ophthalmopathy (dated by TCRdb to between 2017 and 2020). Library preparation was by multiplex PCR. These reads were obtained on an Illumina HiSeq 2000. Amplification of TCR beta CDR3 regions was carried out from RNA transcripts. The first round of RT-PCR for the TCR CDR3 was performed with the HTBI primer set and the Qiagen OneStep RT-PCR kit. TCRdb reanalyzed the raw reads on its own, using fastp at Q25 for trimming and MiXCR for clone calling, and kept in-frame beta chains. Rows with a matching CDR3 protein are joined into one entry that keeps the most common DNA and genes. A total of about 250,000 distinct CDR3 sequences appear in this sample, approximately 21% of them only once. The ten largest clonotypes hold over 55% of the sample. Material: blood. The origin of the receptors is a man in his thirties or forties with Graves' ophthalmopathy.

This clonotype has a handful of counts. The gene calls are TRBV20-1 and TRBJ1-6, with TRBD1 matching over 7 bases. The CDR3 has 14 amino acids. CDR1 and CDR2 from the germline V gene are DFQATT and SNEGSKA (reference sequence). J was trimmed by 10 bases and V by 0 bases; bases with no gene match: 6. Here the CDR3 reads CSARDAGGKSPLHF. CDR3 nucleotide sequence: TGCAGTGCTAGAGACGCAGGGGGGAAGTCACCCCTCCACTTT.

The chain employs TRBV6-1 and TRBJ2-7, with 7 bases matching TRBD1. Germline V CDR1 and CDR2: MNHNS, SASEGT. After removal of 5 bases from V and 3 bases from J, the junction contained 13 bases not matched to a gene. The length of the CDR3 is 16 residues. CDR3 sequence reads: CASSWGPGQSFYEQYF. As DNA, the CDR3 is TGTGCCAGCAGTTGGGGTCCGGGACAGAGCTTCTACGAGCAGTACTTC.

Only a few counts were recorded for this clonotype. J is TRBJ2-1 and V is TRBV24-1; 11 positions match TRBD1. Trimming removed 1 base from V and 9 bases from J; junction bases left unmatched: 4. Germline V gene sequence: CDR1 KGHDR, CDR2 SFDVKD. The CDR3 covers 15 residues. The CDR3 bases are TGTGCCACCAGTGATTTAGGACAGGGGGCACGTGAGCAGTTCTTC. Translated: CATSDLGQGAREQFF.

In this sample, this clonotype turned up a few times. The chain employs TRBV7-2 and TRBJ1-3, with TRBD1 as a possible D gene (5 bases). CDR1 and CDR2 from the germline V gene are SGHTA and FQGNSA. CDR3 length: 17 residues. V was clipped by 3 bases and J by 0 bases, with 15 bases between them. The CDR3 nucleotides are TGTGCCAGCAGCTTGCGAGGGAGGGGAGACTCTGGAAACACCATATATTTT. It translates to CASSLRGRGDSGNTIYF.

The table lists this clonotype with a few counts. The chain carries TRBV18 and TRBJ1-3; unclear D gene. Germline lookup yields CDR1 KGHSH and CDR2 LQKENI. With 5 bases removed from V and 0 bases from J, the gap between germline ends came to 8 bases. CDR3 size: 14 residues. The CDR3 region is CASSWENSGNTIYF. The CDR3, as DNA: TGTGCCAGCTCATGGGAAAACTCTGGAAACACCATATATTTT.

This sequence joins TRBV19 and TRBJ1-5; unclear D gene. CDR3 length equals 13 residues. The germline gives CDR1 LNHDA, CDR2 SQIVND (reference sequence). V shed 5 bases and J shed 0 bases, with 5 bases lying between them. CDR3 bases: TGTGCCAGTAGTTGGTGTAGCAATCAGCCCCAGCATTTT. It encodes CASSWCSNQPQHF.

In its sample, this clonotype was seen a few times. The chain employs TRBV10-3 and TRBJ2-2, with D unresolved. Germline CDR1 ENHRY, CDR2 SYGVKD. Trimming removed 0 bases from V and 5 bases from J, with 4 bases in between. The CDR3 has 13 amino acids. The CDR3 sequence is CAISESGTGELFF. In DNA form, the CDR3 reads TGTGCCATCAGTGAGTCAGGAACCGGGGAGCTGTTTTTT.

V is TRBV24-1 and J is TRBJ2-7; 10 positions match TRBD2. Germline CDR1 is KGHDR and CDR2 is SFDVKD. J lost 1 base, V lost 4 bases, and 9 bases had no gene match. The length of the CDR3 is 17 residues. The CDR3 here is CATSERTSGRASYEQYF. Here the CDR3 DNA reads TGTGCCACCAGTGAACGTACCAGCGGGAGGGCATCCTACGAGCAGTACTTC.

There are many counts of this clonotype. The V call is TRBV3-1, the J call TRBJ1-1, with D uncertain. V shed 7 bases and J shed 1 base, with 16 bases lying between them. Germline assignment: CDR1 LGHDT and CDR2 YNNKEL (reference sequence). The CDR3 runs to 15 residues. CDR3 nucleotides: TGTGCCAGCACCCGGGGTGAGGCTCGGAACACTGAAGCTTTCTTT. It specifies CASTRGEARNTEAFF.

For this clonotype: One junction end does not reproduce the germline sequence, and a read error may be involved. The chain joins TRBV6-2 or TRBV6-3 to TRBJ2-7; TRBD2 aligns across 7 bases. CDR1 is MNHEY, CDR2 SVGEGT, per germline. The CDR3 is 18 residues long. The CDR3 DNA follows: TGTGCCAGCAGTTACGATCCCCAACGGGCTAGCGGACCCTACGAGCGGTACTTC. This translates into CASSYDPQRASGPYERYF.

In this sample, this clonotype turned up many times. The gene calls are TRBV2 and TRBJ2-7, with 11 bases lining up with TRBD1. The germline V gene encodes CDR1 SNHLY and CDR2 FYNNEI. This CDR3 comprises 14 residues. The J segment lost 2 bases and the V segment lost 6 bases, leaving 3 bases of the junction unmatched. CDR3 in DNA: TGTGCCAGCAGAGGACAGGGGGCAACCTACGAGCAGTACTTC. Translating it yields CASRGQGATYEQYF.

This clonotype was detected ten times or more. The chain uses TRBV4-1 and TRBJ2-1; D might be TRBD2 (5 bases). Germline lookup yields CDR1 MGHRA and CDR2 YSYEKL. V was cut by 5 bases and J by 4 bases, with 15 bases left in between. The CDR3 is made up of 15 amino acids. This chain's CDR3 is CASSEGLALYNEQFF. The CDR3 DNA sequence: TGCGCCAGCAGCGAAGGGCTAGCACTGTACAATGAGCAGTTCTTC.

This clonotype was counted at least ten times. This chain connects TRBV11-2 to TRBJ1-2; D might be TRBD1 (5 bases). Germline CDR1 is SGHAT and CDR2 is FQNNGV. The V gene lost 5 bases and the J gene lost 2 bases, with 9 bases spanning the gap. This CDR3 is built from 13 residues. CDR3 bases: TGTGCCAGCAGCACCGACAGAAACTATGGCTACACCTTC. Encoded protein: CASSTDRNYGYTF. The entire variable domain, with the rest obtained from reference TRBV11-2 and TRBJ1-2, is as follows: EAGVAQSPRYKIIEKRQSVAFWCNPISGHATLYWYQQILGQGPKLLIQFQNNGVVDDSQLPKDRFSAERLKGVDSTLKIQPAKLEDSAVYLCASSTDRNYGYTFGSGTRLTVV.

A few counts support this clonotype. This sequence joins TRBV7-8 and TRBJ2-5, with TRBD1 matching 7 bases. This CDR3 has 13 residues. Trimming took 5 bases from V and 3 from J; bases not matched to a gene: 3. CDR1 is SGHVS and CDR2 is FQNEAQ in the germline V gene. The CDR3 nucleotides read TGTGCCAGCAGCCACGGACAGGAAGAGACCCAGTACTTC. Encoded protein: CASSHGQEETQYF.

The table lists this clonotype with many counts. The J gene is TRBJ2-5, the V gene TRBV5-6; TRBD2 agrees at 7 bases. Germline trimming cut 0 bases from V and 5 bases from J; bases unmatched to any gene: 10. CDR1 and CDR2 from the germline V gene are SGHDT and YYEEEE. The CDR3 runs to 16 residues. CDR3 residues: CASSLALAANRETQYF. CDR3 nucleotide sequence: TGTGCCAGCAGCTTGGCCCTAGCGGCAAATCGGGAGACCCAGTACTTC.

The chain joins TRBV9 to TRBJ1-3; no firm D call. The CDR3 runs to 14 residues. V shed 5 bases and J shed 4 bases, with 13 bases lying between them. Germline CDR1 SGDLS, CDR2 YYNGEE. CDR3 amino acids: CASSFGRSGNTIYF. The DNA for the CDR3 is TGTGCCAGCAGTTTTGGGAGGAGCGGAAACACCATATATTTT.

This clonotype was observed a few times. J is TRBJ2-3 and V is TRBV20-1; D possibly corresponds to TRBD2 (6 bases). Germline assignment: CDR1 DFQATT and CDR2 SNEGSKA (reference sequence). The CDR3 consists of 15 residues. Trimming shortened V by 5 bases and J by 5 bases, and 20 bases separated the two germline ends. The CDR3 coding sequence is TGCAGTGCTGTCGGTGGGCGGGAAGCTGGAGATACGCAGTATTTT. This translates into CSAVGGREAGDTQYF.

The chain is built from TRBV20-1 and TRBJ1-5, with a possible D match to TRBD1 (5 bases). This CDR3 region has 13 residues. V was shortened by 4 bases and J by 6 bases, with 13 bases between the two germline ends. Germline V gene data show CDR1 as DFQATT and CDR2 as SNEGSKA (reference sequence). The CDR3 sequence is CSATAGLVQPQHF. CDR3 bases: TGCAGTGCTACGGCAGGGCTGGTTCAGCCCCAGCATTTT.

This clonotype was detected many times. V is TRBV18 and J is TRBJ2-7; D is unclear. Per germline, CDR1 KGHSH and CDR2 LQKENI. The CDR3 consists of 14 residues. V lost 4 bases and J 3 bases, leaving 13 bases between the germline ends. CDR3 protein: CASSLGPRHYEQYF. The CDR3 DNA reads as TGTGCCAGCTCACTCGGCCCGCGGCACTACGAGCAGTACTTC. Variable domain in full (rest from reference TRBV18 and TRBJ2-7): NAGVMQNPRHLVRRRGQEARLRCSPMKGHSHVYWYRQLPEEGLKFMVYLQKENIIDESGMPKERFSAEFPKEGPSILRIQQVVRGDSAAYFCASSLGPRHYEQYFGPGTRLTVT.

For the CDR3, the DNA is TGTGCCAGCAGACCCGGGACAGGTCGGAACACTGAAGCTTTCTTT. Translation gives CASRPGTGRNTEAFF. The rearrangement links TRBV6-2 or TRBV6-3 to TRBJ1-1, with 8 bases that match TRBD1. J lost 1 base, V lost 6 bases, and 7 bases had no gene match. This CDR3 has 15 amino acids. The V gene's germline CDR1 is MNHEY and CDR2 SVGEGT.

This clonotype has just a few counts. The chain joins TRBV27 to TRBJ2-5; 11 nucleotides line up with TRBD2. The junction had 10 bases not matched to a gene; V was cut back by 5 bases and J by 2 bases. The V gene's germline CDR1 is MNHEY and CDR2 SMNVEV (reference sequence). The length of the CDR3 is 17 residues. CDR3 protein: CASSPLAGGKQQETQYF. CDR3 bases: TGTGCCAGCAGTCCGCTAGCGGGAGGCAAGCAGCAAGAGACCCAGTACTTC.

The chain employs TRBV9 and TRBJ2-7, with D unresolved. The CDR3 has 13 residues. V was trimmed by 3 bases and J by 3 bases, leaving 10 bases between them. Germline V gene data show CDR1 as SGDLS and CDR2 as YYNGEE. In DNA, the CDR3 is TGTGCCAGCAGCGCACAGCACGACTACGAGCAGTACTTC. It encodes CASSAQHDYEQYF.

The chain combines TRBV20-1 with TRBJ2-3; 10 nucleotides agree with TRBD1. The germline V gene has CDR1 DFQATT and CDR2 SNEGSKA (reference sequence). V shed 5 bases and J 3 bases; nucleotides not matched to a gene: 14. The CDR3 spans 17 residues. This chain's CDR3 is CSAGRDRGPMGTDTQYF. CDR3 nucleotides: TGCAGTGCTGGCCGGGACAGGGGACCGATGGGGACAGATACGCAGTATTTT.